This T cell receptor (beta chain) derives from a study of control samples from healthy donors and cancer patients. The table lists this clone with a count of one. V was cut by 4 bases and J by 4 bases, with 17 bases left in between. The CDR3 runs 16 residues. Germline-derived CDR1 and CDR2 are LGHDT and YNNKEL (reference sequence). TCRdb keeps only in-frame clones here, not all; method: immunoSEQ multiplex PCR. The sample has about 160,000 clones, around 95% seen once. The sequenced sample consisted of blood. This TCR came from a woman aged 40 to 49 in good health. This chain links TRBV3-1 (or the pseudogene TRBV3-2) with TRBJ1-5; possibly TRBD1 for D (5 bases). DNA for the CDR3: TGTGCCAGCAGCCCCCAGTCCGGGGCCCGTAATCAGCCCCAGCATTTT. The encoded protein is CASSPQSGARNQPQHF.